This T cell receptor (beta chain) came from a study of blood T cell repertoires in COVID-19. The wider study: Whether acute or convalescent, the COVID-19 samples came from the United States, Italy and Spain. PBMCs, B-cell-depleted T cells, or T cells were the source of the cDNA or gDNA that made up the material.

A few counts support this clone. Germline V gene sequence: CDR1 SGHTA, CDR2 FQGTGA. V was trimmed by 5 bases and J by 6 bases, leaving 16 bases between them. CDR3 length: 14 amino acids. In the source study's methods: How many nucleated cells were present was estimated from reference gene primer amplification. TCRdb keeps only in-frame clones here, not all; method: immunoSEQ multiplex PCR. V and J calls plus clone size are reproduced from that table; the DNA served to infer D and trimming. The sample records around 320,000 clones, 85% being singletons. V is TRBV7-3 and J is TRBJ1-2, with D unresolved. The source is a human donor in a cohort sampled during active COVID-19. Sequencing was carried out using peripheral blood. In nucleotides, the CDR3 is TGTGCCAGCAGCCCCGGAGGCAGAGGCGATGGCTACACCTTC. Translating gives CASSPGGRGDGYTF.